The present T cell receptor beta chain was sequenced within a study of blood T cells in healthy people across ages. Study results and limitations: Long-lived donors exceeded aged donors in naive CD4+ cells and diversity.

This CDR3 region has 12 residues. V lost 1 base and J lost 5, with 4 bases in between. Germline lookup yields CDR1 SGHTA and CDR2 FQGNSA. PCR was performed a second time for roughly 7 to 11 cycles using a sample-barcoded 5' primer and a J-beta primer mix. One entry per CDR3 protein, called by TCRdb with MiXCR from the 5' RACE reads. The table shows almost 1 million distinct CDR3 sequences, with roughly 47% occurring only once. This clonotype was seen repeatedly, ten times or more. What it recognizes is unknown. The source of this sequence is a woman in her fifties or sixties in good health. The chain carries TRBV7-2 and TRBJ2-3, with D unresolved. Sequences were obtained from blood. The CDR3 DNA reads as TGTGCCAGCAGCTTAGGGGTAGATACGCAGTATTTT. This sequence encodes CASSLGVDTQYF. Drawing the rest from reference TRBV7-2 and TRBJ2-3, the complete variable domain is GAGVSQSPSNKVTEKGKDVELRCDPISGHTALYWYRQSLGQGLEFLIYFQGNSAPDKSGLPSDRFSAERTGGSVSTLTIQRTQQEDSAVYLCASSLGVDTQYFGPGTRLTVL.